This TCR beta chain was sequenced in a study of blood T cells in healthy people across ages. This clonotype was seen at least ten times. Its antigen is unidentified. Together with a sample-barcoded 5' primer, a J-beta primer mix was included in a second PCR lasting about 6 to 11 cycles. TCRdb re-analysed the 5' RACE reads in MiXCR, keeping a single row per CDR3 protein. Of about 640,000 distinct CDR3 sequences in the sample, around 31% were seen once. The CDR3 runs 13 residues. Trimming left V 5 bases short and J 0 bases short, with 8 bases between. Germline V gene data show CDR1 as DFQATT and CDR2 as SNEGSKA (reference sequence). Broader study findings: It was not possible, with unsorted PBMCs, to conclusively compare naive and antigen-experienced cells. TCR beta diversity was tightly associated with the proportion of naive T cells.

Sequenced: blood. This clonotype was obtained from a woman over 75 in good health. The gene calls are TRBV20-1 and TRBJ2-1; D call uncertain. For the CDR3, the DNA is TGCAGTGCTCCCGTCTCCTCCTACAATGAGCAGTTCTTC. Translating it yields CSAPVSSYNEQFF.